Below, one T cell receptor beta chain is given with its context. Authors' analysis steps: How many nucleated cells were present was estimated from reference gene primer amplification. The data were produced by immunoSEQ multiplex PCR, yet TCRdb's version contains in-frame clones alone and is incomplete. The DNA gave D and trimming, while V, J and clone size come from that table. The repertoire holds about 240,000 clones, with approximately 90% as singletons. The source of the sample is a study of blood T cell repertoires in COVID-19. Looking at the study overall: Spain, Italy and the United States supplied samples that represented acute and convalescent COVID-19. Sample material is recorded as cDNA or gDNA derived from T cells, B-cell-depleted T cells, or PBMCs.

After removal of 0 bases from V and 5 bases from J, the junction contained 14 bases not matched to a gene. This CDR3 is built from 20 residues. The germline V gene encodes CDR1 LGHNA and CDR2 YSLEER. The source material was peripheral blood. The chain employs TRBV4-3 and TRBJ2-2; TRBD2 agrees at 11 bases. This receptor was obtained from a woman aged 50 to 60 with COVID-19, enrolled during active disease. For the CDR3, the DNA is TGCGCCAGCAGCCAAGATAGACTAGCGGGGCCTCATAAAGGGACCGGGGAGCTGTTTTTT. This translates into CASSQDRLAGPHKGTGELFF.